The rows below give T cell receptor beta chains drawn from one sample of a study of vaccination and CD4 T cells after COVID-19. No cognate antigen is known for these TCRs. TCRdb reanalysed the PCR reads using MiXCR and keeps one entry per CDR3 protein. The data contain around 15,000 distinct CDR3 sequences, about 35% of them singletons. Sample: cultured CD4+ T cells from blood. The source of these receptors is a human donor with COVID-19. Each CDR3 is given with its conserved first and last residue. The D gene is left open where the match is weak. Size values are once, few and many counts, or a class for expanded clones, and some rows have none.

clone size,J gene,D gene,V gene,CDR3 DNA,CDR3 protein
-,TRBJ1-6,-,TRBV20-1,TGCAGTGTCTCCCTAGGGGACTATAATTCACCCCTCCACTTT,CSVSLGDYNSPLHF
-,TRBJ2-3,-,TRBV12-3/TRBV12-4,TGTGCCAGCAGTTTATTTGGGGGTAGCACAGATACGCAGTATTTT,CASSLFGGSTDTQYF
-,TRBJ1-5,TRBD1,TRBV5-1,TGCGCCAGCAGCTTGGACAGGGGGAGTCAGCCCCAGCATTTT,CASSLDRGSQPQHF
-,TRBJ2-7,-,TRBV5-1,TGCGCCAGCAGCTTTGGGGCCCCGGGAGTCTACGAGCAGTACTTC,CASSFGAPGVYEQYF
-,TRBJ1-6,TRBD1,TRBV2,TGTGCCAGCAGTGCCCGGACAGGACCTACCCTAGGTTCACCCCTCCACTTT,CASSARTGPTLGSPLHF
-,TRBJ1-2,-,TRBV29-1,TGCAGCGTTGAAGCGGGGGGGGGTCATGGCTACACCTTC,CSVEAGGGHGYTF
few,TRBJ1-5,-,TRBV7-8,TGTGCCAGCAGCCTGCTCGGGGGGGGCGGAGTTAATCAGCCCCAGCATTTT,CASSLLGGGGVNQPQHF
few,TRBJ1-1,TRBD1,TRBV6-1,TGTGCCAGCAGTAATCCGGGACAGGGGGCAGGCACTGAAGCTTTCTTT,CASSNPGQGAGTEAFF
-,TRBJ1-1,-,TRBV6-1,TGTGCCAGCGGGAGGGCGGAAGTGAACACTGAAGCTTTCTTT,CASGRAEVNTEAFF
-,TRBJ1-2,-,TRBV28,TGTGCCAGCAGTTTCCCCCCACCGGCTAACTATGGCTACACCTTC,CASSFPPPANYGYTF
few,TRBJ2-7,TRBD2,TRBV27,TGTGCCAGCACTGGACGGGGGGACTACGAGCAGTACTTC,CASTGRGDYEQYF
-,TRBJ2-3,-,TRBV7-7,TGTGCTAGCAGCTTAGGAGGGGGGGGCCTAGATACGCAGTATTTT,CASSLGGGGLDTQYF
few,TRBJ2-2,-,TRBV19,TGTGCCAGTCTAAGCACCGGGGAGCTGTTTTTT,CASLSTGELFF
-,TRBJ1-5,-,TRBV19,TGTGCCAGTAGTATAGATCCCCCTGGTAGCAATCAGCCCCAGCATTTT,CASSIDPPGSNQPQHF
few,TRBJ1-2,TRBD1,TRBV20-1,TGCAGTGCTAGAGATCAAGGACAGGGAGTTCGGTATGGCTACACCTTC,CSARDQGQGVRYGYTF
-,TRBJ2-4,-,TRBV7-2,TGTGCCAGCAGCCTCCCACCGGAAAACATTCAGTACTTC,CASSLPPENIQYF
-,TRBJ2-1,-,TRBV27,TGTGCCAGCAGTTTAGGTGGGGGGACCTACAATGAGCAGTTCTTC,CASSLGGGTYNEQFF
once,TRBJ1-4,-,TRBV6-1,TGTGCCAGCAGCCCACGGGGCGAAAAACTGTTTTTT,CASSPRGEKLFF
few,TRBJ2-4,TRBD1,TRBV27,TGTGCCAGCAGGGGGGGACAGGGGAGAAACATTCAGTACTTC,CASRGGQGRNIQYF
medium-sized,TRBJ1-5,TRBD1,TRBV15,TGTGCCACCAGCGGACCGGGACAGGGCAGCAATCAGCCCCAGCATTTT,CATSGPGQGSNQPQHF
-,TRBJ2-7,TRBD1,TRBV6-1,TGTGCCAGCAGAGGGGGGGGACAGGGCGGCGAGCAGTACTTC,CASRGGGQGGEQYF
-,TRBJ2-2,-,TRBV5-1,TGCGCCAGCAGCTCGACAGGCTTCAACACCGGGGAGCTGTTTTTT,CASSSTGFNTGELFF